The 32 T cell receptor beta chains presented below share a single source sample, sequenced in a study of blood T cell repertoires in COVID-19. This table comes from immunoSEQ multiplex PCR, and its TCRdb copy is limited to in-frame clones, with some not included. Of about 120,000 clones in the sample, over 75% were seen once. The sample taken for sequencing was peripheral blood. All receptors come from a man in his sixties with acute or convalescent COVID-19.

This clone is a singleton in its sample. V and J are TRBV18 and TRBJ2-1; 7 bases match TRBD2. Germline assignment: CDR1 KGHSH and CDR2 LQKENI. Trimming took 6 bases from V and 5 from J; bases not matched to a gene: 4. The CDR3 has 13 amino acids. In DNA, the CDR3 is TGTGCCAGCTCCTTTGGACTAGACAATGAGCAGTTCTTC. Translation: CASSFGLDNEQFF.

This chain connects TRBV12-3 or TRBV12-4 to TRBJ2-3; unclear D gene. The CDR3 length is 11 residues. V was cut by 3 bases and J by 6 bases, with 4 bases left in between. In nucleotides, the CDR3 is TGTGCCAGCAGTTTGAGGGATACGCAGTATTTT. Protein product: CASSLRDTQYF.

The rearrangement uses TRBV7-7 and TRBJ2-7; 7 bases agree with TRBD1. Germline V gene data show CDR1 as SSHAT and CDR2 as FNYEAQ (reference sequence). The V gene end was trimmed by 5 bases and the J gene end by 6 bases; junction bases not matched to a gene: 7. The CDR3 is made up of 13 amino acids. CDR3 DNA sequence: TGTGCCAGCAGCCTTGACAGGGCGGGCGAGCAGTACTTC. It specifies CASSLDRAGEQYF.

The rearrangement links TRBV30 to TRBJ2-1; TRBD1 is a possible D gene (6 bases). V was cut by 8 bases and J by 5 bases, with 19 bases left in between. This CDR3 region has 14 residues. The germline CDR1 and CDR2 sequences are GTSNPN and SVGIG (reference sequence). CDR3 in amino acids: CAATLGGDHNEQFF. As DNA, the CDR3 is TGTGCCGCTACTTTAGGGGGAGACCACAATGAGCAGTTCTTC.

The chain links TRBV27 to TRBJ2-3; D is ambiguous. V gave up 0 bases and J gave up 6 bases, with 13 bases separating them. Germline V gene lookup returns CDR1 MNHEY and CDR2 SMNVEV (reference sequence). The CDR3 is 15 amino acids. The CDR3: CASSLSGRPRDTQYF. CDR3 coding DNA: TGTGCCAGCAGTTTATCGGGTCGGCCGCGGGATACGCAGTATTTT.

The chain joins TRBV6-5 to TRBJ2-6; D is perhaps TRBD2 (5 bases). Per germline, CDR1 MNHEY and CDR2 SVGAGI. V dropped 4 bases and J dropped 0 bases, with 7 bases sitting between them. The CDR3 loop spans 15 amino acids. CDR3 DNA sequence: TGTGCCAGCAGTTTTGGGAGCTCTGGGGCCAACGTCCTGACTTTC. It codes for CASSFGSSGANVLTF.

The CDR3 sequence: CASRKTGGKTEAFF. In DNA, the CDR3 is TGTGCCAGCCGAAAGACAGGGGGTAAAACTGAAGCTTTCTTT. The rearrangement uses TRBV2 and TRBJ1-1, with 9 bases lining up with TRBD1. The CDR3 contains 14 residues. Germline CDR1 reads SNHLY; CDR2 reads FYNNEI. V dropped 8 bases and J dropped 5; count of bases not matched to a gene: 9.

This chain joins TRBV6-5 and TRBJ2-1; D may be TRBD2 (6 bases). Trimming removed 2 bases at V and 13 bases at J, with 15 bases between. CDR1 and CDR2 (germline): MNHEY, SVGAGI. The CDR3 loop spans 13 amino acids. CDR3 DNA: TGTGCCAGCAGTTACAGTAGCGGCAGTGCTCAGTTCTTC. This translates into CASSYSSGSAQFF.

This sequence joins TRBV5-4 and TRBJ2-5; D is unresolved. V was trimmed by 7 bases and J by 1 base, leaving 17 bases between them. The CDR3 spans 15 residues. Per germline, CDR1 SGHNT and CDR2 YYREEE (reference sequence). For the CDR3, the DNA is TGTGCCAGCGGTCTCGGAGCGCCTAGCCAAGAGACCCAGTACTTC. Protein: CASGLGAPSQETQYF.

The rearrangement links TRBV25-1 to TRBJ2-1; 10 bases fit TRBD2. The CDR3 runs 15 residues. V was pared by 3 bases and J by 10 bases, with 9 bases of the junction left unmatched. Germline V gene data show CDR1 as MGHDK and CDR2 as SYGVNS. CDR3 region: CASSDPGTSVSEQFF. Written as DNA, the CDR3 is TGTGCCAGCAGTGACCCCGGGACTAGCGTCAGCGAGCAGTTCTTC.

The V and J genes are TRBV15 and TRBJ2-2, with no clear D. CDR3 length: 15 amino acids. The V and J ends lost 3 bases and 3 bases respectively, with 11 bases between them. The germline V gene encodes CDR1 LNHNV and CDR2 YYDKDF (reference sequence). CDR3 nucleotide sequence: TGTGCCACCAGCAGGGATTCTAGACACACCGGGGAGCTGTTTTTT. This sequence encodes CATSRDSRHTGELFF. Using reference TRBV15 and TRBJ2-2 for the parts outside the CDR3, the full variable domain is DAMVIQNPRYQVTQFGKPVTLSCSQTLNHNVMYWYQQKSSQAPKLLFHYYDKDFNNEADTPDNFQSRRPNTSFCFLDIRSPGLGDTAMYLCATSRDSRHTGELFFGEGSRLTVL.

The chain links TRBV24-1 to TRBJ2-3; D possibly corresponds to TRBD1 (5 bases). Germline V CDR1 and CDR2: KGHDR, SFDVKD. The ends were cut back, 4 bases at V and 0 bases at J, with 13 bases in the middle. The CDR3 is made up of 16 amino acids. CDR3 in amino acids: CATSDQTATSTDTQYF. Here the CDR3 DNA reads TGTGCCACCAGTGACCAGACAGCAACTAGCACAGATACGCAGTATTTT.

J is TRBJ2-1 and V is TRBV5-1, with 10 bases that match TRBD2. The CDR3 runs to 14 residues. The V segment lost 3 bases and the J segment 5 bases; nucleotides outside the gene matches: 2. Germline CDR1 and CDR2: SGHRS and YFSETQ. This CDR3 reads CASSSLAGHNEQFF. The CDR3 DNA reads as TGCGCCAGCAGCTCACTAGCGGGACACAATGAGCAGTTCTTC.

The chain has TRBV2 and TRBJ1-2; D unresolved. Germline loops: CDR1 SNHLY, CDR2 FYNNEI. V gave up 3 bases and J gave up 8 bases, with 10 bases separating them. The CDR3 runs 12 residues. CDR3 sequence (DNA): TGTGCCAGCAGTGAGGCGGAGTGGGGCTACACCTTC. It yields the protein CASSEAEWGYTF. The complete variable domain, with remaining parts taken from reference TRBV2 and TRBJ1-2, reads EPEVTQTPSHQVTQMGQEVILRCVPISNHLYFYWYRQILGQKVEFLVSFYNNEISEKSEIFDDQFSVERPDGSNFTLKIRSTKLEDSAMYFCASSEAEWGYTFGSGTRLTVV.

The chain is built from TRBV5-1 and TRBJ2-1; 11 positions match TRBD2. Germline V gene lookup returns CDR1 SGHRS and CDR2 YFSETQ. Losses at the gene ends were 3 bases for V and 6 bases for J; bases not matched to a gene: 8. The CDR3 has 16 amino acids. The CDR3 bases are TGCGCCAGCAGCTGGGGGACCGGGACTAGCGGCAATGAGCAGTTCTTC. Protein sequence: CASSWGTGTSGNEQFF.

This clone was found once. The V call is TRBV5-1, the J call TRBJ2-5; a weak D match, TRBD1 (5 bases). Germline V lookup: CDR1 SGHRS, CDR2 YFSETQ. Trimming pared 3 bases from V and 5 bases from J, leaving 11 bases between. The CDR3 contains 13 residues. The CDR3 nucleotides are TGCGCCAGCAGCTCCAGGGTTTCGGAGACCCAGTACTTC. This gives the protein CASSSRVSETQYF.

The gene calls are TRBV9 and TRBJ2-1, with 11 bases identical to TRBD2. CDR1 and CDR2 from the germline V gene are SGDLS and YYNGEE. The CDR3 has 15 residues. V shed 4 bases, J shed 6 bases, and the junction held 6 bases outside the gene matches. CDR3 nucleotides: TGTGCCAGCAGCCCTGGACTAGCGGGCCTCAATGAGCAGTTCTTC. Translating gives CASSPGLAGLNEQFF.

The chain combines TRBV6-6 with TRBJ1-2; 12 bases map to TRBD1. From germline, CDR1 is MNHNY and CDR2 SVGAGI (reference sequence). This CDR3 is 14 amino acids long. The V and J ends lost 6 bases and 3 bases, in that order; junction bases with no gene match: 2. CDR3 loop: CASRGTGGDYGYTF. CDR3 nucleotides: TGTGCCAGCAGGGGGACAGGGGGCGACTATGGCTACACCTTC.

This chain links TRBV3-1 (or the pseudogene TRBV3-2) with TRBJ2-7, with 10 nucleotides matching TRBD1. This CDR3 has 15 amino acids. From germline, CDR1 is LGHDT and CDR2 YNNKEL (reference sequence). V lost 3 bases and J lost 5; bases outside the gene matches: 7. CDR3 in DNA: TGTGCCAGCAGCCATAGGACAGGGGGAACGGACGAGCAGTACTTC. This encodes CASSHRTGGTDEQYF.

The table lists this clone with a count of one. The V gene is TRBV28, the J gene TRBJ2-7; TRBD1 aligns across 8 bases. This CDR3 is 14 amino acids long. V lost 5 bases and J lost 6; bases outside the gene matches: 9. Germline V lookup: CDR1 MDHEN, CDR2 SYDVKM. CDR3 sequence: CASSPGGLGGEQYF. DNA for the CDR3: TGTGCCAGCAGTCCAGGGGGCCTGGGGGGCGAGCAGTACTTC. Together with reference TRBV28 and TRBJ2-7, the CDR3 gives the full variable domain: DVKVTQSSRYLVKRTGEKVFLECVQDMDHENMFWYRQDPGLGLRLIYFSYDVKMKEKGDIPEGYSVSREKKERFSLILESASTNQTSMYLCASSPGGLGGEQYFGPGTRLTVT.

The V gene is TRBV30, the J gene TRBJ1-2; possible D gene TRBD1, 6 bases. The CDR3 length is 13 residues. Trimming removed 3 bases from V and 7 bases from J, with 15 bases in between. Per germline, CDR1 GTSNPN and CDR2 SVGIG (reference sequence). Here the CDR3 DNA reads TGTGCCTGGAGCCGATCATACAGGGTTGGCTACACCTTC. Translation gives CAWSRSYRVGYTF. Drawing the rest from reference TRBV30 and TRBJ1-2, the complete variable domain is SQTIHQWPATLVQPVGSPLSLECTVEGTSNPNLYWYRQAAGRGLQLLFYSVGIGQISSEVPQNLSASRPQDRQFILSSKKLLLSDSGFYLCAWSRSYRVGYTFGSGTRLTVV.

This clone turned up a few times. The chain uses TRBV24-1 and TRBJ1-2; TRBD1 aligns across 10 bases. The CDR3 has 15 residues. Per germline, CDR1 KGHDR and CDR2 SFDVKD. V lost 4 bases to trimming and J lost 8 bases; unmatched junction nucleotides: 9. The CDR3 is CATSDTRQGAVGYTF. CDR3 coding DNA: TGTGCCACCAGTGACACTCGACAGGGGGCGGTCGGCTACACCTTC.

The chain is built from TRBV28 and TRBJ1-2; D gene ambiguous. This CDR3 region has 14 residues. In germline, CDR1 is MDHEN, CDR2 SYDVKM. V was shortened by 3 bases and J by 4 bases, with 12 bases between the two germline ends. The CDR3 region has the DNA TGTGCCAGCAGTTTTGGAGGAACGCTCTATGGCTACACCTTC. This codes for CASSFGGTLYGYTF.

The rearrangement joins TRBV7-3 to TRBJ2-1; TRBD2 aligns across 10 bases. CDR1 and CDR2 (germline): SGHTA, FQGTGA. Germline trimming cut 2 bases from V and 7 bases from J; bases unmatched to any gene: 5. This CDR3 has 15 residues. The CDR3 DNA follows: TGTGCCAGCAGCTTACTAGCGGGAGTCAGGAATGAGCAGTTCTTC. Translation gives CASSLLAGVRNEQFF. Drawing the rest from reference TRBV7-3 and TRBJ2-1, the complete variable domain is GAGVSQTPSNKVTEKGKYVELRCDPISGHTALYWYRQSLGQGPEFLIYFQGTGAADDSGLPNDRFFAVRPEGSVSTLKIQRTERGDSAVYLCASSLLAGVRNEQFFGPGTRLTVL.

The rearrangement joins TRBV18 to TRBJ2-2, with TRBD2 identical over 14 bases. Trimming took 2 bases from V and 4 from J; bases not matched to a gene: 3. This CDR3 spans 17 amino acids. Germline V gene data show CDR1 as KGHSH and CDR2 as LQKENI. CDR3 protein: CASSPGGTSGSTGELFF. In DNA form, the CDR3 reads TGTGCCAGCTCACCAGGGGGGACTAGCGGGAGCACCGGGGAGCTGTTTTTT.

The rearrangement links TRBV5-1 to TRBJ1-2; D is unclear. CDR1 and CDR2 from the germline V gene are SGHRS and YFSETQ. V dropped 0 bases and J dropped 0 bases, with 9 bases sitting between them. CDR3 length: 15 residues. The CDR3 protein is CASSLVAGANYGYTF. For the CDR3, the DNA is TGCGCCAGCAGCTTGGTGGCGGGAGCTAACTATGGCTACACCTTC.

The CDR3 DNA is TGTGCCAGCAGTTTTCGGGGTAACCAGCCCCAGCATTTT. Amino acids: CASSFRGNQPQHF. The chain has TRBV27 and TRBJ1-5; D is unresolved. The CDR3 is 13 amino acids. Germline loops: CDR1 MNHEY, CDR2 SMNVEV (reference sequence). Trimming cost V 3 bases and J 7 bases, with 10 bases left between them.

The chain employs TRBV18 and TRBJ2-7; the D gene is possibly TRBD1 (6 bases). Per the germline V gene, CDR1 is KGHSH and CDR2 is LQKENI. Trimming took 1 base from V and 6 from J, leaving 13 bases between them. The CDR3 has 14 amino acids. The chain's CDR3 is CASSPRQVEGEQYF. CDR3 sequence (DNA): TGTGCCAGCTCACCACGACAGGTAGAAGGCGAGCAGTACTTC.

The chain couples TRBV7-2 to TRBJ1-5, with a weak D call TRBD1 (6 bases). The CDR3 consists of 18 residues. Deletions cut 6 bases from V and 0 bases from J, with 21 bases between. Germline V gene lookup returns CDR1 SGHTA and CDR2 FQGNSA. The CDR3 here is CASSSTPPGHNSNQPQHF. CDR3 bases: TGTGCCAGCAGTTCGACCCCACCGGGACATAATAGCAATCAGCCCCAGCATTTT. The whole variable domain, remainder taken from reference TRBV7-2 and TRBJ1-5, is GAGVSQSPSNKVTEKGKDVELRCDPISGHTALYWYRQSLGQGLEFLIYFQGNSAPDKSGLPSDRFSAERTGGSVSTLTIQRTQQEDSAVYLCASSSTPPGHNSNQPQHFGDGTRLSIL.

This clone was detected only a few times. The chain recombines TRBV19 with TRBJ1-2, with a weak D call TRBD1 (6 bases). CDR1 and CDR2 (germline): LNHDA, SQIVND (reference sequence). The CDR3 length is 12 residues. Trimming removed 7 bases from V and 4 bases from J, with 10 bases in between. The CDR3, as DNA: TGTGCCAGTAAGGGGGGGCCCTATGGCTACACCTTC. As protein: CASKGGPYGYTF. The variable domain in full, with the rest retrieved from reference TRBV19 and TRBJ1-2, is DGGITQSPKYLFRKEGQNVTLSCEQNLNHDAMYWYRQDPGQGLRLIYYSQIVNDFQKGDIAEGYSVSREKKESFPLTVTSAQKNPTAFYLCASKGGPYGYTFGSGTRLTVV.

This rearrangement joins TRBV18 to TRBJ1-1; D is undetermined. The CDR3 sequence is 11 residues long. CDR1 is KGHSH and CDR2 is LQKENI in the germline V gene. The germline V and J ends were trimmed by 6 bases and 5 bases, with 7 bases remaining between them. The CDR3 spells CASSLSTEAFF. The CDR3 DNA sequence: TGTGCCAGCTCCCTGAGTACTGAAGCTTTCTTT. Using reference TRBV18 and TRBJ1-1 for the parts outside the CDR3, the full variable domain is NAGVMQNPRHLVRRRGQEARLRCSPMKGHSHVYWYRQLPEEGLKFMVYLQKENIIDESGMPKERFSAEFPKEGPSILRIQQVVRGDSAAYFCASSLSTEAFFGQGTRLTVV.

V and J are TRBV5-5 and TRBJ1-4, with a tentative D call TRBD1 (5 bases). Per germline, CDR1 SGHKS and CDR2 YYEKEE (reference sequence). V was pared by 3 bases and J by 0 bases, with 12 bases between. This CDR3 contains 16 residues. The CDR3 bases are TGTGCCAGCAGCTCGGGACTACACGCAACTAATGAAAAACTGTTTTTT. Protein product: CASSSGLHATNEKLFF.